This T cell receptor (beta chain) stems from a study of neurological immune-mediated disorders. General study results and limits: Expanded clones shared no CDR3 amino acid sequences across subjects, suggesting private repertoires in all groups.

This clonotype was observed at least ten times. Its target is not known. Trimming shortened V by 1 base and J by 7 bases, and 6 bases separated the two germline ends. CDR1 SGHDN and CDR2 FVKESK come from the germline V gene. The CDR3 runs to 12 residues. Source material was 2 million unsorted PBMCs, stored at -80 °C in RNAlater. The cDNA was generated through 5'RACE incorporating 10-nucleotide random UMIs. Sequencing runs each generated in excess of 190 million TCR-beta sequences derived from 15-18 subjects. In TCRdb, the 5' RACE reads were re-called with MiXCR into one record per CDR3 protein. The profile covers about 59,000 distinct CDR3 sequences, with 12% appearing a single time and roughly 10% taken by the ten largest.

The V and J genes are TRBV14 and TRBJ2-3, with D uncertain. Input material: PBMCs. The receptor's source is a woman aged 55-69 years with HTLV-1-associated myelopathy (HAM/TSP). CDR3 sequence: CASSQVPNTQYF. CDR3 bases: TGTGCCAGCAGCCAAGTTCCCAATACGCAGTATTTT.